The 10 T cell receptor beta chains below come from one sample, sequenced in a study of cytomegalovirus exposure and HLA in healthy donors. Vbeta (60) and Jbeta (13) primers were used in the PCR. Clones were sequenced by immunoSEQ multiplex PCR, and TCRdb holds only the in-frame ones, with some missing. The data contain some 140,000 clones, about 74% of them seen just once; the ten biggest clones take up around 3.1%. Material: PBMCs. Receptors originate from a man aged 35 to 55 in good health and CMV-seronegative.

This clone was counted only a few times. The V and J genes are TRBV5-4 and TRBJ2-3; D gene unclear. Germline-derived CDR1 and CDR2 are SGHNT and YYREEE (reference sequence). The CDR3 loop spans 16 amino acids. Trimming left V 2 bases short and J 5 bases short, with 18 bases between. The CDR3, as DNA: TGTGCCAGCAGCTTTGGATCCGACCCTAGAGGAGATACGCAGTATTTT. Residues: CASSFGSDPRGDTQYF.

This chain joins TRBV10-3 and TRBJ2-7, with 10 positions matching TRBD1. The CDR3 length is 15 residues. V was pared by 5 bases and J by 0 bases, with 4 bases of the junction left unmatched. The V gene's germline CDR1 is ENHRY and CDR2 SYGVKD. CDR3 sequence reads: CAISPGQGISYEQYF. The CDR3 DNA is TGTGCCATCAGTCCGGGACAGGGGATCTCCTACGAGCAGTACTTC.

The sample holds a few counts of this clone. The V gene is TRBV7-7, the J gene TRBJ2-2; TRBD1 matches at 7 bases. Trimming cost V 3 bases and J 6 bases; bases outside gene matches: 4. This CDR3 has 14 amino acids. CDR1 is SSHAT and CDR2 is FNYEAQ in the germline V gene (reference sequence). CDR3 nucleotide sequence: TGTGCCAGCAGCTTCTCAGGGGGATCCGGGGAGCTGTTTTTT. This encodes CASSFSGGSGELFF.

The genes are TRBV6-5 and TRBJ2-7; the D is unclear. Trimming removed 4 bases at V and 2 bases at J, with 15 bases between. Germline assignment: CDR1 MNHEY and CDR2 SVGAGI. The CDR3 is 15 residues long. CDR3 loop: CASSSQAIPPYEQYF. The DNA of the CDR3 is TGTGCCAGCAGTTCCCAGGCCATACCCCCCTACGAGCAGTACTTC.

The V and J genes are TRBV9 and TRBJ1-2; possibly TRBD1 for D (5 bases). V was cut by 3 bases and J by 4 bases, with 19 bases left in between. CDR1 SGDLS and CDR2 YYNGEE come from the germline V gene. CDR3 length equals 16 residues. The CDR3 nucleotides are TGTGCCAGCAGCGGCAGCCCTAGACAGACCTCCTATGGCTACACCTTC. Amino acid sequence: CASSGSPRQTSYGYTF.

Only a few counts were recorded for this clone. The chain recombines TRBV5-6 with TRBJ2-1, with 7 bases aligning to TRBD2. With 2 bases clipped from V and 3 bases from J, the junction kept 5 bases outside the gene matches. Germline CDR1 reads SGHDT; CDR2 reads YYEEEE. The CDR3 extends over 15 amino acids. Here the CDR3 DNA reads TGTGCCAGCAGCTTCTCACTAGCGCACTACAATGAGCAGTTCTTC. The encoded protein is CASSFSLAHYNEQFF.

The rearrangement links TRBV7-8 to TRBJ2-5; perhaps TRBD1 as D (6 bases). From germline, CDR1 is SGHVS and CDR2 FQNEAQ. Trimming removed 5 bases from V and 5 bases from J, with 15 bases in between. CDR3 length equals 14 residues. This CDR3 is CASSKPGDLETQYF. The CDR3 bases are TGTGCCAGCAGCAAACCAGGGGATTTGGAGACCCAGTACTTC.

CDR3 nucleotide sequence: TGTGCCAGCAGTGGAACTAGCGGGGGAATTGGCGGGGAGCTGTTTTTT. Translation: CASSGTSGGIGGELFF. V and J are TRBV6-6 and TRBJ2-2; 11 nucleotides align to TRBD2. CDR1 is MNHNY and CDR2 is SVGAGI in the germline V gene (reference sequence). J lost 7 bases, V lost 5 bases, and 9 bases had no gene match. The CDR3 runs to 16 residues.

DNA for the CDR3: TGCGCCAGCAATCAACTGGCACAGTATAATTCACCCCTCCACTTT. It specifies CASNQLAQYNSPLHF. The chain has TRBV4-3 and TRBJ1-6; unclear D gene. This CDR3 is built from 15 residues. Germline CDR1 reads LGHNA; CDR2 reads YSLEER. Deletions cut 7 bases from V and 4 bases from J, with 14 bases between.

The CDR3 DNA reads TGTGCCAGCAGCTTTGCGTGCGAGCAGTACTTC. The encoded protein is CASSFACEQYF. The chain carries TRBV7-3 and TRBJ2-7, with D uncertain. V lost 3 bases, J lost 6 bases, and 6 bases lay in between. The CDR3 contains 11 residues. Germline values: CDR1 SGHTA, CDR2 FQGTGA.